This T cell receptor (beta chain) is drawn from a study of cytomegalovirus exposure and HLA in healthy donors. This CDR3 is built from 17 residues. 13 Jbeta primers and 60 Vbeta primers were used for the PCR. Generated by immunoSEQ multiplex PCR, the TCRdb table keeps only in-frame clones and is missing some. The table lists about 110,000 clones, roughly 80% of them singletons, with 6% to 8% in the top ten. There are a few counts of this clone. The clonotype comes from a man under 40 in good health and CMV-seropositive. This chain links TRBV21-1 with TRBJ1-3; the table gives TRBD1 as D, unverified against the DNA. TRBV21-1 is a listed pseudogene. Sequencing input: PBMCs. The CDR3 region has the DNA TGTGCCAGCAGCAAAGCTCCCCCAGGGGTCTCTGGAAACACCATATATTTT. It is translated as CASSKAPPGVSGNTIYF.